This passage covers 15 T cell receptor beta chains from one sample sequenced in a study of blood T cell repertoires in COVID-19. TCRdb's copy holds only in-frame clones and misses some; the assay was immunoSEQ multiplex PCR. Seen here are about 180,000 clones, around 80% observed once, and the top ten hold about an eighth. The sequenced sample was peripheral blood. These receptors came from a woman older than 75 with COVID-19, enrolled during active disease.

The gene calls are TRBV7-2 and TRBJ1-1; D is ambiguous. Germline CDR1 and CDR2: SGHTA and FQGNSA. Trimming removed 1 base from V and 11 bases from J, with 14 bases in between. The CDR3 runs 13 residues. In DNA, the CDR3 is TGTGCCAGCAGCTTAGGGTCAGGCCTTAGGGCTTTCTTT. Translated: CASSLGSGLRAFF.

CDR3 DNA: TGTGCCAGCAGTGCAGACTTGGGGGGGATCTACAATGAGCAGTTCTTC. This translates into CASSADLGGIYNEQFF. The chain joins TRBV2 to TRBJ2-1, with TRBD2 identical over 7 bases. Germline values: CDR1 SNHLY, CDR2 FYNNEI. This CDR3 comprises 16 residues. V was clipped by 4 bases and J by 3 bases; unmatched bases: 9.

The chain carries TRBV28 and TRBJ2-2, with 11 bases identical to TRBD2. The CDR3 runs 17 residues. The trim removed 2 bases at V and 2 bases at J, leaving 4 bases unmatched. Germline CDR1 is MDHEN and CDR2 is SYDVKM. This CDR3 is CASSLDSGRVNTGELFF. DNA for the CDR3: TGTGCCAGCAGTTTAGATAGCGGGAGGGTAAACACCGGGGAGCTGTTTTTT. The full variable domain, in which reference TRBV28 and TRBJ2-2 provide the parts outside the CDR3, is DVKVTQSSRYLVKRTGEKVFLECVQDMDHENMFWYRQDPGLGLRLIYFSYDVKMKEKGDIPEGYSVSREKKERFSLILESASTNQTSMYLCASSLDSGRVNTGELFFGEGSRLTVL.

This clone has only one observation. The chain recombines TRBV4-1 with TRBJ2-2; 13 bases are shared with TRBD2. Germline values: CDR1 MGHRA, CDR2 YSYEKL. This CDR3 is built from 18 residues. The V and J ends lost 3 bases and 1 base, in that order; junction bases with no gene match: 5. CDR3 nucleotides: TGCGCCAGCAGCCATTTACTAGCGGGAGGGAAGAACACCGGGGAGCTGTTTTTT. This encodes CASSHLLAGGKNTGELFF.

This clone was recorded a few times. The CDR3 nucleotides read TGTGCCAGTAGTACCTACACGGAGAGTGAGTTTGGGGCCAACGTCCTGACTTTC. Protein product: CASSTYTESEFGANVLTF. This sequence joins TRBV19 and TRBJ2-6; D ambiguous. The germline V and J ends were trimmed by 4 bases and 3 bases, with 19 bases remaining between them. Germline V gene lookup returns CDR1 LNHDA and CDR2 SQIVND (reference sequence). This CDR3 has 18 amino acids.

In this sample, this clone turned up once. The chain couples TRBV6-5 to TRBJ1-5; maybe TRBD1 (6 bases). Germline CDR1 and CDR2: MNHEY and SVGAGI. V was cut by 5 bases and J by 6 bases, with 14 bases left in between. CDR3 length: 14 residues. The DNA for the CDR3 is TGTGCCAGCAGTCCCGATAGGGGGGGTCAGCCCCAGCATTTT. It is translated as CASSPDRGGQPQHF.

V usage is TRBV28 and J usage is TRBJ2-1, with D possibly being TRBD2 (6 bases). This CDR3 contains 17 residues. Germline V CDR1 and CDR2: MDHEN, SYDVKM. V dropped 0 bases and J dropped 2 bases, with 14 bases sitting between them. The CDR3 is CASSLWRLVLAYNEQFF. CDR3 sequence (DNA): TGTGCCAGCAGTTTATGGCGACTAGTTTTGGCCTACAATGAGCAGTTCTTC. Together with reference TRBV28 and TRBJ2-1, the CDR3 gives the full variable domain: DVKVTQSSRYLVKRTGEKVFLECVQDMDHENMFWYRQDPGLGLRLIYFSYDVKMKEKGDIPEGYSVSREKKERFSLILESASTNQTSMYLCASSLWRLVLAYNEQFFGPGTRLTVL.

The V call is TRBV5-5, the J call TRBJ1-6; D is undetermined. There are 15 residues in the CDR3. V lost 1 base to trimming and J lost 9 bases, with 14 bases between them. Germline V CDR1 and CDR2: SGHKS, YYEKEE (reference sequence). The CDR3 nucleotides are TGTGCCAGCAGCTTGCACGGGGATTCGAGTTCACCCCTCCACTTT. Translation: CASSLHGDSSSPLHF.

V and J are TRBV9 and TRBJ2-1; the D is unclear. This CDR3 has 15 amino acids. The germline V gene encodes CDR1 SGDLS and CDR2 YYNGEE. V gave up 4 bases and J gave up 3 bases, with 14 bases separating them. The CDR3 spells CASSPTSVLYNEQFF. The CDR3 DNA is TGTGCCAGCAGCCCCACCAGTGTCCTCTACAATGAGCAGTTCTTC.

The gene calls are TRBV6-5 and TRBJ2-5; TRBD2 might be the D (5 bases). Trimming stripped 7 bases from V and 4 bases from J, with 16 bases between. CDR1 and CDR2 from the germline V gene are MNHEY and SVGAGI. This CDR3 spans 14 amino acids. DNA of the CDR3: TGTGCCAGCATTTATTACGGAGGTGTAGAGACCCAGTACTTC. Encoded protein: CASIYYGGVETQYF.

This clone was counted once. V usage is TRBV6-2 or TRBV6-3 and J usage is TRBJ2-7; D is possibly TRBD1 (6 bases). V gave up 3 bases and J gave up 3 bases, with 12 bases separating them. The germline CDR1 and CDR2 sequences are MNHEY and SVGEGT. There are 14 residues in the CDR3. The CDR3 DNA reads as TGTGCCAGCAGTTATGGTACAGGGATCTACGAGCAGTACTTC. Protein: CASSYGTGIYEQYF.

The J gene is TRBJ1-2, the V gene TRBV5-6; 7 nucleotides align to TRBD1. Trimming cost V 4 bases and J 8 bases; bases outside gene matches: 5. The CDR3 totals 12 residues. The germline V gene has CDR1 SGHDT and CDR2 YYEEEE. The CDR3 sequence: CASSPTGRGYTF. The CDR3 DNA reads TGTGCCAGCAGCCCGACAGGGCGCGGCTACACCTTC. The whole variable domain, filled in from reference TRBV5-6 and TRBJ1-2, reads DAGVTQSPTHLIKTRGQQVTLRCSPKSGHDTVSWYQQALGQGPQFIFQYYEEEERQRGNFPDRFSGHQFPNYSSELNVNALLLGDSALYLCASSPTGRGYTFGSGTRLTVV.

V and J are TRBV9 and TRBJ2-3; 9 bases are shared with TRBD2. The CDR3 is 16 amino acids. The V and J ends lost 0 bases and 7 bases, in that order; junction bases with no gene match: 9. Germline CDR1 is SGDLS and CDR2 is YYNGEE. CDR3 in DNA: TGTGCCAGCAGCGTAGGATTTGCGGGGGGGCCGAATACGCAGTATTTT. This translates into CASSVGFAGGPNTQYF.

The chain couples TRBV12-3 or TRBV12-4 to TRBJ1-2; D is perhaps TRBD1 (5 bases). V dropped 4 bases and J dropped 8 bases, with 14 bases sitting between them. This CDR3 is built from 13 residues. The CDR3 spells CASSWGRALGYTF. CDR3 sequence (DNA): TGTGCCAGCAGTTGGGGCAGGGCCCTAGGCTACACCTTC.

This chain links TRBV5-4 with TRBJ2-3; 12 bases fit TRBD2. The CDR3 is 16 residues long. CDR1 and CDR2 from the germline V gene are SGHNT and YYREEE (reference sequence). J was trimmed by 7 bases and V by 1 base; bases with no gene match: 7. In nucleotides, the CDR3 is TGTGCCAGCAGCTTGCTGACTAGCGGGGGCCCCCATACGCAGTATTTT. This encodes CASSLLTSGGPHTQYF.